The 27 T cell receptor beta chains below were found in one sample sequenced in a study of blood T cells in healthy people across ages. Primed by a sample-barcoded 5' primer and a J-beta primer mix, a second PCR proceeded for about 6 to 12 cycles. TCRdb reanalysed the 5' RACE reads using MiXCR and keeps one entry per CDR3 protein. Of 450,000 to 600,000 distinct CDR3 sequences in the sample, about 26% were seen once. These records were also assigned to another study, of T cells of mothers and their children.

The material sequenced was blood. The receptors here all came from a boy younger than 10 in good health.

The table lists this clonotype with a few counts. This chain uses TRBV2 with TRBJ2-6, with TRBD1 matching over 10 bases. The CDR3 runs to 17 residues. Germline V gives CDR1 SNHLY, CDR2 FYNNEI. The trim removed 6 bases at V and 2 bases at J, leaving 7 bases unmatched. The CDR3 DNA reads TGTGCCAGCAGAACCGGGACAGGGGATCCTGGGGCCAACGTCCTGACTTTC. It encodes CASRTGTGDPGANVLTF.

The CDR3 DNA follows: TGTGCCAGCAGCTTAGTGTACGGGCAGAGCTCCTACAATGAGCAGTTCTTC. Translation gives CASSLVYGQSSYNEQFF. The V gene is TRBV7-9, the J gene TRBJ2-1; D is uncertain. V lost 1 base and J lost 0, with 13 bases in between. From germline, CDR1 is SEHNR and CDR2 FQNEAQ (reference sequence). The CDR3 has 17 amino acids.

The chain couples TRBV6-1 to TRBJ2-4, with 11 bases lining up with TRBD2. This CDR3 is 13 amino acids long. CDR1 and CDR2 (germline): MNHNS, SASEGT. The V segment lost 7 bases and the J segment 8 bases; nucleotides outside the gene matches: 4. DNA for the CDR3: TGTGCCAGCAAGGGACTAGCGGTAGACATTCAGTACTTC. Protein sequence: CASKGLAVDIQYF.

The chain employs TRBV4-1 and TRBJ1-2, with D perhaps TRBD1 (6 bases). The V gene lost 1 base and the J gene lost 4 bases, with 22 bases spanning the gap. The CDR3 contains 18 residues. Per germline, CDR1 MGHRA and CDR2 YSYEKL. Written as DNA, the CDR3 is TGCGCCAGCAGCCAAGCCCCCCGGGACACCATGGGCTTCTATGGCTACACCTTC. It specifies CASSQAPRDTMGFYGYTF.

This clonotype appeared a few times. V and J are TRBV5-1 and TRBJ2-1; possibly TRBD2 for D (6 bases). Trimming took 1 base from V and 10 from J, leaving 15 bases between them. This CDR3 spans 14 amino acids. Germline V lookup: CDR1 SGHRS, CDR2 YFSETQ. CDR3 DNA: TGCGCCAGCAGCTTGAGGCCGGGAGTACGGGAGCAGTTCTTC. Translated: CASSLRPGVREQFF.

V is TRBV6-5 and J is TRBJ1-4; D is undetermined. This CDR3 comprises 12 residues. The V gene lost 5 bases and the J gene lost 7 bases, with 8 bases spanning the gap. CDR1 and CDR2 from the germline V gene are MNHEY and SVGAGI. CDR3 sequence reads: CASSRGSEKLFF. The DNA of the CDR3 is TGTGCCAGCAGTCGGGGAAGTGAAAAACTGTTTTTT.

The rearrangement uses TRBV7-8 and TRBJ2-1, with D possibly being TRBD2 (7 bases). Germline V gene data show CDR1 as SGHVS and CDR2 as FQNEAQ. V shed 1 base and J shed 1 base, with 23 bases lying between them. The CDR3 is 20 amino acids. CDR3 sequence (DNA): TGTGCCAGCAGCTTAGTGCCCCCAAGGGGGGGATCCAAGTCCTACAATGAGCAGTTCTTC. This translates into CASSLVPPRGGSKSYNEQFF. The whole variable domain, remainder taken from reference TRBV7-8 and TRBJ2-1, is GAGVSQSPRYKVAKRGQDVALRCDPISGHVSLFWYQQALGQGPEFLTYFQNEAQLDKSGLPSDRFFAERPEGSVSTLKIQRTQQEDSAVYLCASSLVPPRGGSKSYNEQFFGPGTRLTVL.

The chain links TRBV6-6 to TRBJ2-7, with TRBD2 identical over 10 bases. Germline values: CDR1 MNHNY, CDR2 SVGAGI (reference sequence). V dropped 4 bases and J dropped 2; count of bases not matched to a gene: 5. CDR3 size: 15 residues. The CDR3 reads CASSFESGGAYEQYF. The CDR3 DNA sequence: TGTGCCAGCAGTTTCGAAAGCGGGGGGGCCTACGAGCAGTACTTC.

This rearrangement joins TRBV14 to TRBJ2-5; D could derive from TRBD1 or TRBD2 (5 bases each). Germline V gene lookup returns CDR1 SGHDN and CDR2 FVKESK. The CDR3 contains 16 residues. Deletions cut 1 base from V and 2 bases from J, with 14 bases between. This CDR3 is CASSQALPGPQETQYF. The CDR3 nucleotides are TGTGCCAGCAGCCAAGCCCTACCGGGACCTCAAGAGACCCAGTACTTC.

This clonotype was recorded a few times. The rearrangement joins TRBV15 to TRBJ2-2, with D unclear. Germline loops: CDR1 LNHNV, CDR2 YYDKDF (reference sequence). The CDR3 has 13 residues. V gave up 5 bases and J gave up 6 bases, with 10 bases separating them. CDR3 in amino acids: CATSEGTPGELFF. CDR3 bases: TGTGCCACCAGCGAAGGCACACCCGGGGAGCTGTTTTTT.

In its sample, this clonotype was seen a few times. The V and J genes are TRBV11-2 and TRBJ1-2, with TRBD1 identical over 7 bases. The CDR3 has 15 residues. The V and J ends lost 3 bases and 2 bases, in that order; junction bases with no gene match: 6. Germline V gene lookup returns CDR1 SGHAT and CDR2 FQNNGV. This chain's CDR3 is CASSFFRQGNYGYTF. CDR3 nucleotide sequence: TGTGCCAGCAGCTTTTTCCGACAGGGAAACTATGGCTACACCTTC.

This clonotype occurred a few times. The rearrangement uses TRBV7-2 and TRBJ2-7; D unclear. V was pared by 3 bases and J by 0 bases, with 9 bases between. Germline values: CDR1 SGHTA, CDR2 FQGNSA. The CDR3 loop spans 14 amino acids. CDR3 amino acids: CASSFKGSSYEQYF. Written as DNA, the CDR3 is TGTGCCAGCAGCTTTAAGGGCAGCTCCTACGAGCAGTACTTC. The whole variable domain, remainder taken from reference TRBV7-2 and TRBJ2-7, is GAGVSQSPSNKVTEKGKDVELRCDPISGHTALYWYRQSLGQGLEFLIYFQGNSAPDKSGLPSDRFSAERTGGSVSTLTIQRTQQEDSAVYLCASSFKGSSYEQYFGPGTRLTVT.

This clonotype has a handful of counts. The V and J genes are TRBV5-8 and TRBJ2-2, with unresolved D. The V gene's germline CDR1 is SGHTS and CDR2 YDEGEE. V gave up 3 bases and J gave up 9 bases, with 9 bases separating them. The CDR3 is 12 amino acids. CDR3 bases: TGTGCCAGCAGCTCGGCCCCGAGGGAGCTGTTTTTT. Translation: CASSSAPRELFF.

The chain recombines TRBV6-4 with TRBJ2-2; maybe TRBD1 (6 bases). CDR1 and CDR2 (germline): MRHNA, SNTAGT. CDR3 size: 16 residues. The germline V and J ends were trimmed by 5 bases and 3 bases, with 16 bases remaining between them. CDR3 DNA sequence: TGTGCCAGCAGTCCCGTTGGGACATACCACACCGGGGAGCTGTTTTTT. Amino acid sequence: CASSPVGTYHTGELFF.

The V gene is TRBV9, the J gene TRBJ2-1; D unresolved. CDR1 is SGDLS and CDR2 is YYNGEE in the germline V gene. The CDR3 totals 13 residues. V shed 1 base and J shed 5 bases, with 7 bases lying between them. CDR3 residues: CASSVRLDNEQFF. The CDR3 DNA follows: TGTGCCAGCAGCGTACGGCTGGACAATGAGCAGTTCTTC.

The chain couples TRBV10-2 to TRBJ1-1; D is uncertain. Trimming removed 4 bases from V and 3 bases from J, with 12 bases in between. From germline, CDR1 is WSHSY and CDR2 SAAADI. This CDR3 contains 14 residues. CDR3 amino acids: CASSGGPGYTEAFF. The DNA for the CDR3 is TGCGCCAGCAGTGGGGGTCCAGGTTACACTGAAGCTTTCTTT.

This chain uses TRBV4-1 with TRBJ2-5; TRBD1 matches at 10 bases. The DNA end is a closer match to TRBJ2-1, so the J assignment may be wrong. Germline lookup yields CDR1 MGHRA and CDR2 YSYEKL. This CDR3 has 15 amino acids. The DNA for the CDR3 is TGCGCCAGCAGCCAAAGGGACAGGGGTCGCGATGAGCAGTTCTTC. This gives the protein CASSQRDRGRDEQFF.

In its sample, this clonotype was seen a few times. The CDR3 DNA follows: TGCAGTGCTAGTCCCCGACCCGGCCTAGCCAAAAACATTCAGTACTTC. It codes for CSASPRPGLAKNIQYF. The V gene is TRBV20-1, the J gene TRBJ2-4; unclear D gene. The CDR3 has 16 amino acids. CDR1 and CDR2 from the germline V gene are DFQATT and SNEGSKA (reference sequence). Trimming pared 3 bases from V and 0 bases from J, leaving 15 bases between.

This clonotype was observed a handful of times. V and J are TRBV2 and TRBJ1-4; the D is unclear. The germline V gene has CDR1 SNHLY and CDR2 FYNNEI. Trimming cost V 6 bases and J 7 bases, with 18 bases left between them. CDR3 length equals 15 residues. The CDR3 reads CASSLSGGLSEKLFF. DNA of the CDR3: TGTGCCAGCAGCCTAAGCGGAGGACTGAGTGAAAAACTGTTTTTT.

This clonotype has a handful of counts. One end of the junction fails to match germline, which may point to a read error. V and J are TRBV13 and TRBJ2-1; TRBD2 matches 7 bases. The CDR3 spans 15 residues. CDR1 and CDR2 from the germline V gene are PRHDT and FYEKMQ (reference sequence). DNA of the CDR3: TGTGCCAGCAGCCTAGGGACTACCGGCCTAAATGAGCAGTTCTTC. Encoded protein: CASSLGTTGLNEQFF. Variable domain in full (rest from reference TRBV13 and TRBJ2-1): AAGVIQSPRHLIKEKRETATLKCYPIPRHDTVYWYQQGPGQDPQFLISFYEKMQSDKGSIPDRFSAQQFSDYHSELNMSSLELGDSALYFCASSLGTTGLNEQFFGPGTRLTVL.

Concerning this clonotype: A junction end diverges from the germline sequence, so it may reflect a read error. The J gene is TRBJ1-2, the V gene TRBV10-1; D call uncertain. Germline CDR1 WNHNN, CDR2 SYGVQD (reference sequence). The length of the CDR3 is 16 residues. This chain's CDR3 is CASSDGSAKANYGYTF. DNA of the CDR3: TGCGCCAGCAGTGATGGGTCAGCAAAAGCTAACTATGGTTACACCTTC.

The V call is TRBV5-1, the J call TRBJ2-7; TRBD1 agrees at 7 bases. From germline, CDR1 is SGHRS and CDR2 YFSETQ. This CDR3 has 14 amino acids. The V gene end was trimmed by 5 bases and the J gene end by 3 bases; junction bases not matched to a gene: 8. The CDR3 DNA reads as TGCGCCAGCAGGGAAACAGGGGTAGGCTACGAGCAGTACTTC. Amino acid sequence: CASRETGVGYEQYF.

This clonotype was detected a few times. This could be a read error, since a much larger clone is one nucleotide away. The gene calls are TRBV30 and TRBJ1-4, with no clear D. The CDR3 runs to 11 residues. The germline V gene encodes CDR1 GTSNPN and CDR2 SVGIG (reference sequence). The CDR3 DNA sequence: TGTGCCTGGAGTATTCGTGAAAAACCGTTTTTT. Its translation is CAWSIREKPFF.

The chain has TRBV20-1 and TRBJ2-5; possible D gene TRBD1, 5 bases. Trimming shortened V by 2 bases and J by 2 bases, and 9 bases separated the two germline ends. CDR3 length: 13 residues. CDR1 is DFQATT and CDR2 is SNEGSKA in the germline V gene (reference sequence). Here the CDR3 reads CSARWGPQETQYF. For the CDR3, the DNA is TGCAGTGCTAGATGGGGCCCACAAGAGACCCAGTACTTC.

With regard to this clonotype: The conserved closing phenylalanine or tryptophan is absent in this CDR3, likely reflecting a read error. The rearrangement links TRBV14 to TRBJ2-1, with TRBD1 matching 8 bases. V shed 3 bases and J 0 bases; nucleotides not matched to a gene: 7. Germline CDR1 and CDR2: SGHDN and FVKESK. The CDR3 is made up of 17 amino acids. The CDR3 DNA reads TGTGCCAGCAGCCAGAGACAGGGGCGACCCTCCTACAATGAGCAGTTCTCC. It encodes CASSQRQGRPSYNEQFS.

The gene calls are TRBV27 and TRBJ2-5, with D unresolved. Near its end, the DNA agrees better with TRBJ2-7, so the J call may be wrong. The CDR3 loop spans 13 amino acids. Per the germline V gene, CDR1 is MNHEY and CDR2 is SMNVEV (reference sequence). For the CDR3, the DNA is TGTGCCAGCGCTCTAGGACCCTCCTACGAGCAGTACTTC. Its translation: CASALGPSYEQYF.

J is TRBJ2-2 and V is TRBV3-1, with D unresolved. Trimming cost V 4 bases and J 7 bases, with 16 bases left between them. CDR3 length: 15 residues. The germline V gene has CDR1 LGHDT and CDR2 YNNKEL (reference sequence). The DNA for the CDR3 is TGTGCCAGCAGCCCCTCGTGGCAGTCTGGCGGGGAGCTGTTTTTT. Residues: CASSPSWQSGGELFF.